One sample yielded the 18 T cell receptor beta chains listed below, sequenced in a study of OX40 agonist ivuxolimab in advanced cancers. Here immunoSEQ multiplex PCR was the method, and the copy in TCRdb shows in-frame clones only, minus some. The data contain about 98,000 clones, around 88% of them singletons. Material: CD4+ or CD8+ T cells sorted from blood, obtained in a trial of the OX40 agonist ivuxolimab. Receptor source: an adult with an advanced solid tumor such as melanoma, head and neck, liver or kidney cancer.

The genes are TRBV19 and TRBJ1-5; a possible D gene is TRBD1 (6 bases). The CDR3 totals 13 residues. Germline V lookup: CDR1 LNHDA, CDR2 SQIVND (reference sequence). The ends were cut back, 8 bases at V and 7 bases at J, with 15 bases in the middle. The CDR3 nucleotides read TGTGCCAGTGGTCAAACCGGGGGCCAGCCCCAGCATTTT. Translating gives CASGQTGGQPQHF.

This chain uses TRBV5-1 with TRBJ1-1; tentative D call: TRBD1 (5 bases). CDR1 is SGHRS, CDR2 YFSETQ, per germline. V was shortened by 2 bases and J by 2 bases, with 7 bases between the two germline ends. The CDR3 covers 13 residues. The CDR3 reads CASSFQGNTEAFF. CDR3 in DNA: TGCGCCAGCAGCTTTCAGGGAAACACTGAAGCTTTCTTT.

V and J are TRBV5-1 and TRBJ2-1; the D gene is possibly TRBD2 (5 bases). This CDR3 has 15 amino acids. V was cut by 2 bases and J by 2 bases, with 11 bases left in between. CDR1 and CDR2 from the germline V gene are SGHRS and YFSETQ. The CDR3 sequence: CASSFEGPTYNEQFF. CDR3 coding DNA: TGCGCCAGCAGCTTTGAGGGCCCGACCTACAATGAGCAGTTCTTC. Based on the CDR3 plus reference TRBV5-1 and TRBJ2-1, the full variable domain is KAGVTQTPRYLIKTRGQQVTLSCSPISGHRSVSWYQQTPGQGLQFLFEYFSETQRNKGNFPGRFSGRQFSNSRSEMNVSTLELGDSALYLCASSFEGPTYNEQFFGPGTRLTVL.

The CDR3 nucleotides read TGTGCCAGTAGTATCACCGGACAGGGTTGGGCAGATACGCAGTATTTT. Translated, it gives CASSITGQGWADTQYF. The V and J genes are TRBV19 and TRBJ2-3; TRBD1 matches at 8 bases. Germline V gene sequence: CDR1 LNHDA, CDR2 SQIVND (reference sequence). The CDR3 loop spans 16 amino acids. Losses at the gene ends were 3 bases for V and 4 bases for J; bases not matched to a gene: 9.

The chain employs TRBV6-1 and TRBJ2-7; possibly TRBD1 for D (6 bases). V dropped 5 bases and J dropped 6 bases, with 20 bases sitting between them. In germline, CDR1 is MNHNS, CDR2 SASEGT. The CDR3 covers 15 residues. CDR3 region: CASSRRTDSGGEQYF. CDR3 coding DNA: TGTGCCAGCAGTCGGCGGACAGACTCTGGAGGCGAGCAGTACTTC.

V gene TRBV18 combines with J gene TRBJ2-7; the match to TRBD1 covers 10 bases. With 3 bases clipped from V and 5 bases from J, the junction kept 7 bases outside the gene matches. The CDR3 runs to 15 residues. Germline CDR1 reads KGHSH; CDR2 reads LQKENI. The CDR3 DNA follows: TGTGCCAGCTCACCCGGGACAGGGGCGGGAGACGAGCAGTACTTC. Translation gives CASSPGTGAGDEQYF.

V usage is TRBV19 and J usage is TRBJ1-5, with a possible D match to TRBD1 (5 bases). The CDR3 length is 17 residues. Germline values: CDR1 LNHDA, CDR2 SQIVND (reference sequence). The ends were cut back, 4 bases at V and 0 bases at J, with 16 bases in the middle. CDR3: CASSRVGGNYSNQPQHF. In DNA form, the CDR3 reads TGTGCCAGTAGTAGGGTCGGGGGGAATTATAGCAATCAGCCCCAGCATTTT.

The chain is built from TRBV18 and TRBJ2-7; 10 nucleotides agree with TRBD1. V gave up 6 bases and J gave up 2 bases; unmatched junction bases: 4. Germline-derived CDR1 and CDR2 are KGHSH and LQKENI. There are 14 residues in the CDR3. The CDR3 spells CASSLDRGPYEQYF. The CDR3 nucleotides are TGTGCCAGCTCTCTAGACAGGGGGCCCTACGAGCAGTACTTC.

This chain connects TRBV7-2 to TRBJ2-7, with D hard to call. CDR3 size: 12 residues. Trimming removed 3 bases from V and 6 bases from J, with 9 bases in between. CDR1 and CDR2 from the germline V gene are SGHTA and FQGNSA. Written as DNA, the CDR3 is TGTGCCAGCAGCTTTGTTACGGGCGAGCAGTACTTC. Protein sequence: CASSFVTGEQYF.

This clone was observed once. V is TRBV21-1 and J is TRBJ2-6. TRBV21-1 is classified as a pseudogene. The CDR3 is 19 amino acids. This CDR3 reads CASSKLRGTPYSGANVLTF. The CDR3 DNA is TGTGCCAGCAGCAAATTACGGGGGACACCCTACTCTGGGGCCAACGTCCTGACTTTC.

The V and J genes are TRBV6-1 and TRBJ2-2; 7 bases are shared with TRBD1. Looked up from germline, CDR1 is MNHNS and CDR2 is SASEGT. V shed 5 bases, J shed 4 bases, and the junction held 4 bases outside the gene matches. The CDR3 contains 14 residues. In DNA form, the CDR3 reads TGTGCCAGCAGTCGTGACAGGGCCACCGGGGAGCTGTTTTTT. Encoded protein: CASSRDRATGELFF.

CDR3 nucleotide sequence: TGTGCCAGCTCACCATCGGCAGGGACGCCGCCCCAGCATTTT. As protein: CASSPSAGTPPQHF. The chain uses TRBV18 and TRBJ1-5; the D gene is possibly TRBD1 (5 bases). Between the trimmed V and J ends, which lost 2 bases and 9 bases, there was a span of 14 bases. This CDR3 has 14 residues. Germline-derived CDR1 and CDR2 are KGHSH and LQKENI.

V usage is TRBV7-9 and J usage is TRBJ1-1; D uncertain. CDR1 SEHNR and CDR2 FQNEAQ come from the germline V gene (reference sequence). The CDR3 extends over 14 amino acids. Trimming pared 4 bases from V and 5 bases from J, leaving 14 bases between. CDR3 residues: CASSSRAWGTEAFF. The CDR3 DNA sequence: TGTGCCAGCAGCTCTAGGGCCTGGGGAACTGAAGCTTTCTTT.

This chain connects TRBV9 to TRBJ1-4, with D perhaps TRBD1 (6 bases). Trimming took off 0 bases at V and 2 bases at J, with 17 bases between the two ends. This CDR3 comprises 18 residues. Germline CDR1 reads SGDLS; CDR2 reads YYNGEE. CDR3 DNA: TGTGCCAGCAGCGTAGACCCGGGGGGGGCTCTCACTAATGAAAAACTGTTTTTT. Translation gives CASSVDPGGALTNEKLFF.

This clone was seen only once. The chain has TRBV2 and TRBJ2-3; unclear D gene. CDR1 is SNHLY and CDR2 is FYNNEI in the germline V gene. The CDR3 is made up of 10 amino acids. V was pared by 6 bases and J by 9 bases, with 7 bases between. The DNA for the CDR3 is TGTGCCAGCAGGACAAAGACGCAGTATTTT. Protein: CASRTKTQYF.

Only one count was recorded for this clone. The rearrangement links TRBV5-1 to TRBJ2-2; 7 bases are shared with TRBD2. This CDR3 has 13 amino acids. Germline V lookup: CDR1 SGHRS, CDR2 YFSETQ. The V and J ends lost 1 base and 13 bases, in that order; junction bases with no gene match: 7. CDR3 sequence (DNA): TGCGCCAGCAGCTTGAGCCGGGGGGAAAGGCTGTTTTTT. It encodes CASSLSRGERLFF.

This rearrangement joins TRBV11-2 to TRBJ2-5, with D possibly being TRBD1 or TRBD2 (5 bases each). CDR1 is SGHAT, CDR2 FQNNGV, per germline. The V and J ends lost 5 bases and 9 bases respectively, with 22 bases between them. The length of the CDR3 is 15 residues. CDR3 in DNA: TGTGCCAGCAGCCCGACGCCCCGCGGCTTGGGGGCCCAGTACTTC. This gives the protein CASSPTPRGLGAQYF.

J is TRBJ2-7 and V is TRBV6-1; weak D call: TRBD1 (6 bases). With 4 bases removed from V and 5 bases from J, the gap between germline ends came to 15 bases. CDR1 is MNHNS and CDR2 is SASEGT in the germline V gene. The length of the CDR3 is 14 residues. CDR3 sequence reads: CASSGRWTVDEQYF. In DNA form, the CDR3 reads TGTGCCAGCAGTGGAAGGTGGACAGTGGACGAGCAGTACTTC.